There are a few counts of the clone carrying this T cell receptor (beta chain). The data derive from a study of circulating CD8 cells and anti-PD-1 response in melanoma. Each library started from roughly 15 ng of total RNA using the QIAseq Immune Repertoire TCR panel. Each CDR3 protein is one row after TCRdb ran MiXCR on the reads. Altogether fewer than 450 distinct CDR3 sequences are present, roughly 9.1% being singletons, with the ten largest covering around three fifths. Sorting of live CD3+CD8+TCRalphabeta+ cells by PD-1 and/or TIGIT gave four subsets. CDR1 and CDR2 (germline): SGHRS, YFSETQ. V lost 4 bases to trimming and J lost 2 bases; unmatched junction nucleotides: 4. The CDR3 totals 14 residues.

The chain combines TRBV5-1 with TRBJ2-3; 7 bases match TRBD1. This material consisted of CD8+ T cells from PBMCs, taken at baseline or after one month of anti-PD-1 therapy (not recorded which). The source of this sequence is a human donor with melanoma. This chain's CDR3 is CASSPDRPTDTQYF. CDR3 nucleotide sequence: TGCGCCAGCAGCCCGGACAGGCCCACAGATACGCAGTATTTT.